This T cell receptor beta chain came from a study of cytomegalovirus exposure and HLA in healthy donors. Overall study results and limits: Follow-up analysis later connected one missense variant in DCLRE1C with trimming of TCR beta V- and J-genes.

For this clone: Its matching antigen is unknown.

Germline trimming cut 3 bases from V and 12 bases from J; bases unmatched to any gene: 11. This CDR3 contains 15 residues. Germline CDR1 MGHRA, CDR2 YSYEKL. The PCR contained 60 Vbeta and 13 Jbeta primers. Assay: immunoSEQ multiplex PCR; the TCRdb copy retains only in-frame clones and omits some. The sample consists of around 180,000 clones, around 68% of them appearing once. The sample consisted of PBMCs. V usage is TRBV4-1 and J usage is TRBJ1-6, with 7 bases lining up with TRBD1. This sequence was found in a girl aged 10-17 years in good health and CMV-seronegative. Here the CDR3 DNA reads TGCGCCAGCAGCCATGACGGGAAGACAGGGAAACCCCTCCACTTT. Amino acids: CASSHDGKTGKPLHF.